This TCR beta chain was captured by sequencing in a study of T cell responses to AZD1222 COVID-19 vaccine (dated by TCRdb to the early 2020s). About the full investigation: AZD1222 recipients given second doses at about 4 weeks or at about 12 weeks were pooled, since spike-specific TCR depth and breadth were not found to differ between the two schedules. A total of over 230 trial participants underwent TCR sequencing, of whom roughly 210 had received two doses of AZD1222 and 26 had received two doses of the MenACWY control vaccine. Trial participants were enrolled by age into subgroups of 18-55, 56-69 and 70-plus years, and approximately 150, 30 and 60 TCR-sequenced participants, respectively, were included in these subgroups.

The CDR3 regions of human TCRbeta chains were analyzed by immunosequencing. On the study's bioinformatics: TCRs in the repertoires were matched against a reference library of SARS-CoV-2-specific TCRs that had been generated with the MIRA antigen-specificity platform. Breadth meant the fraction of unique TCRs that were SARS-CoV-2-associated, whereas depth meant the fraction of total T cells that were SARS-CoV-2-associated. Using the MIRA data, each spike-specific TCR was assigned both to the spike region to which the TCR was reactive and to a CD4 or CD8 class. Log10-transformed breadth and depth values were compared by one-way ANOVA with Sidak's multiple comparisons tests. TCRdb took over this immuneACCESS table, retaining in-frame rearrangements with V and J assigned. Such tables are incomplete; in checked studies, under half of the missing clones stem from an unresolved V gene, and the remainder is unexplained. V and J calls and clone size are as listed in that table; D and trimming were resolved from the DNA. The sample table contains 150,000 to 200,000 clones; only one count was recorded for 93% of them. 3% to 5% of the sample goes to the ten largest clones.

This clone was seen only once. This receptor's antigen is unknown. No much larger clone is present one base from it, and per-base qualities are unavailable. According to the study, the label for this sample's time point signals: baseline before first vaccination. Samples from vaccinated people were obtained from the UK trials COV001 and COV002, which included a single-blind randomized controlled phase 2/3 trial of AZD1222 (ChAdOx1 nCoV-19) in healthy adults. Trial participant PBMC samples were collected at day 0 and day 28 after the second dose for TCRbeta chain sequencing. The full study reports these points: Most participants were white British and females outnumbered males, and the authors suggested that clonal diversity may have been underestimated. No day 14 peak-response samples were available, so repertoires were characterized only after the peak T cell response. The whole spike protein was spanned by vaccine-associated CD4 TCRs, and dominant responses were seen in regions 160-218 and 743-854. Nearly half of unique spike-specific TCRs reportedly recognized epitopes outside regions mutated in the B.1.351 and B.1.1.7 variants. After two AZD1222 doses, both the breadth and the depth of spike-specific TCRs were significantly higher than at day 0 and than in MenACWY recipients. Conclusions about previously exposed vaccinees are limited because only a handful of AZD1222 recipients were SARS-CoV-2 seropositive at baseline. In the small 56-69-year group, the increase in depth fell short of significance, most likely because of low power.

V ends up 3 bases short and J 5 bases short, with an unmatched junction base count of 10. The CDR3, from cysteine to phenylalanine, totals 16 residues. Just the 48-base CDR3 DNA is kept, in frame starting at base 1. In the germline V gene, CDR1 corresponds to MGHRA and CDR2 to YSYEKL. This TCR derives from an adult in good health. The input for sequencing was peripheral blood, taken on day 0 of AZD1222 vaccination. In this chain, TRBV4-1 is recombined with TRBJ1-2, with TRBD1 matching 9 junction bases. The CDR3 sequence is CASSQGQGPGWYGYTF. The bases read TGCGCCAGCAGCCAGGGACAGGGTCCAGGATGGTATGGCTACACCTTC.